The rows below give T cell receptor beta chains drawn from one sample of a study of cytomegalovirus exposure and HLA in healthy donors. The protocol was immunoSEQ multiplex PCR, while the TCRdb copy is restricted to in-frame clones and leaves out a portion. The sample contains roughly 200,000 clones, approximately 85% of which appear only once. The source material was PBMCs. The origin of the receptors is a woman between 45 and 65 years old in good health and CMV-seronegative. The CDR3 runs from the conserved cysteine through the conserved F or W. A D gene is named only where the DNA matches it firmly. For some rows the clone size is stated as once, few or many, or as a class when expanded; others skip it.

j_gene | v_gene | d_gene | abundance | CDR3aa | CDR3nt
TRBJ2-7 | TRBV28 | NA | once | CASSYRESAYEQYF | TGTGCCAGCAGTTACAGGGAGAGCGCCTACGAGCAGTACTTC
TRBJ2-1 | TRBV27 | NA | NA | CASSLSLNSEQFF | TGTGCCAGCAGTTTATCGTTGAACAGTGAGCAGTTCTTC
TRBJ2-1 | TRBV6-5 | NA | few | CASSYRGSSSYNEQFF | TGTGCCAGCAGTTACAGGGGGTCTTCCTCCTACAATGAGCAGTTCTTC
TRBJ2-7 | TRBV7-9 | TRBD1 | once | CASSSPSGGLGEQYF | TGTGCCAGCAGCTCCCCTTCAGGGGGCTTGGGCGAGCAGTACTTC
TRBJ2-5 | TRBV10-3 | TRBD2 | NA | CAISESGLAGERTQYF | TGTGCCATCAGTGAGTCGGGACTAGCGGGAGAAAGGACCCAGTACTTC
TRBJ2-7 | TRBV11-1 | TRBD1 | NA | CASSPKQGTISYEQYF | TGTGCCAGCAGCCCGAAACAGGGGACCATCTCCTACGAGCAGTACTTC
TRBJ2-5 | TRBV6-5 | NA | NA | CASGKGGEETQYF | TGTGCCAGCGGGAAGGGGGGGGAAGAGACCCAGTACTTC
TRBJ2-7 | TRBV7-3 | TRBD2 | NA | CASSLTSGRRYEQYF | TGTGCCAGCAGCTTAACTAGCGGGAGGCGTTACGAGCAGTACTTC
TRBJ2-5 | TRBV5-6 | NA | NA | CASSLYGLQETQYF | TGTGCCAGCAGCTTGTATGGCCTCCAAGAGACCCAGTACTTC
TRBJ2-5 | TRBV7-2 | NA | NA | CASSLAGLPQTQYF | TGTGCCAGCAGCTTAGCGGGGCTCCCGCAGACCCAGTACTTC
TRBJ2-3 | TRBV5-1 | NA | NA | CASSYITSTADTQYF | TGCGCCAGCAGCTACATCACATCGACAGCGGATACGCAGTATTTT
TRBJ2-1 | TRBV2 | NA | once | CASRVDSPTEQFF | TGTGCCAGCAGGGTTGACAGTCCGACTGAGCAGTTCTTC
TRBJ2-3 | TRBV7-6 | TRBD1 | NA | CASSKGQGIHTQYF | TGTGCCAGCAGCAAGGGACAGGGGATACATACGCAGTATTTT
TRBJ2-3 | TRBV9 | TRBD2 | NA | CASSGAPGTSGSDTQYF | TGTGCCAGCAGCGGCGCCCCCGGGACTAGCGGTTCAGATACGCAGTATTTT
TRBJ2-6 | TRBV11-2 | NA | NA | CASSEQRLRGTSGANVLTF | TGTGCCAGCAGCGAACAGAGGCTACGGGGGACCTCTGGGGCCAACGTCCTGACTTTC
TRBJ2-1 | TRBV5-4 | NA | NA | CASSLSPKRRGGNEQFF | TGTGCCAGCAGTTTATCTCCGAAGAGGCGGGGCGGGAATGAGCAGTTCTTC
TRBJ1-6 | TRBV7-2 | NA | NA | CASTPTYYNSPLHF | TGTGCCAGCACCCCGACTTACTATAATTCACCCCTCCACTTT
TRBJ1-5 | TRBV30 | NA | NA | CAWSSDSNQPQHF | TGTGCCTGGAGTTCAGATAGCAATCAGCCCCAGCATTTT
TRBJ1-1 | TRBV27 | NA | NA | CASSSYGAQDWAFF | TGTGCCAGCAGTTCATATGGGGCCCAGGATTGGGCTTTCTTT
TRBJ2-1 | TRBV4-1 | NA | NA | CASSQLASNEQFF | TGCGCCAGCAGCCAACTAGCCTCCAATGAGCAGTTCTTC
TRBJ2-1 | TRBV27 | TRBD2 | NA | CASSLRGTSGTNEQFF | TGTGCCAGCAGTTTGCGAGGGACTAGCGGGACGAATGAGCAGTTCTTC
TRBJ2-2 | TRBV18 | TRBD1 | NA | CASSSDRARTGELFF | TGTGCCAGCTCATCGGACAGGGCAAGGACCGGGGAGCTGTTTTTT
TRBJ2-4 | TRBV5-1 | NA | NA | CASSSTGAKNIQYF | TGCGCCAGCAGCTCCACGGGAGCCAAAAACATTCAGTACTTC
TRBJ2-3 | TRBV2 | TRBD1 | NA | CARSRDRDVTDTQYF | TGTGCCAGGTCCCGGGACAGGGACGTTACAGATACGCAGTATTTT
TRBJ2-1 | TRBV7-6 | NA | NA | CASSPDYLDVYEQFF | TGTGCCAGCAGCCCCGACTATCTCGACGTCTATGAGCAGTTCTTC
TRBJ2-7 | TRBV18 | NA | NA | CASSSPTTANEQYF | TGTGCCAGCTCATCCCCGACAACCGCCAACGAGCAGTACTTC
TRBJ1-1 | TRBV11-2 | NA | NA | CASSSQGLAEAFF | TGTGCCAGCAGCTCACAGGGTTTAGCTGAAGCTTTCTTT
TRBJ2-6 | TRBV19 | NA | NA | CASSAHPVPGANVLTF | TGTGCCAGTAGTGCTCACCCGGTACCCGGGGCCAACGTCCTGACTTTC
TRBJ2-1 | TRBV7-9 | TRBD1 | NA | CASSPRQGASYNEQFF | TGTGCCAGCAGCCCCCGACAGGGGGCTAGCTACAATGAGCAGTTCTTC
TRBJ2-5 | TRBV30 | TRBD1 | NA | CASTRDSGETQYF | TGTGCCTCAACTAGGGACAGTGGAGAGACCCAGTACTTC
TRBJ2-3 | TRBV29-1 | TRBD2 | NA | CSVEGGLAGRLDTQYF | TGCAGCGTTGAAGGGGGACTAGCGGGAAGGTTAGATACGCAGTATTTT
TRBJ1-1 | TRBV18 | TRBD1 | NA | CASSPGGQGLTEAFF | TGTGCCAGCTCACCTGGAGGACAGGGGCTCACTGAAGCTTTCTTT
TRBJ2-4 | TRBV18 | TRBD1 | NA | CASSTGQVLAKNIQYF | TGTGCCAGCTCCACGGGACAGGTACTAGCCAAAAACATTCAGTACTTC
TRBJ2-1 | TRBV29-1 | TRBD1 | few | CSVGLKGAETYNEQFF | TGCAGCGTCGGCCTAAAGGGGGCAGAGACCTACAATGAGCAGTTCTTC
TRBJ2-1 | TRBV9 | TRBD2 | NA | CASSVASRAGEQFF | TGTGCCAGCAGCGTAGCCAGCCGAGCGGGAGAGCAGTTCTTC
TRBJ2-5 | TRBV4-1 | TRBD2 | NA | CASSQTWTSVETQYF | TGCGCCAGCAGCCAAACCTGGACTAGCGTGGAGACCCAGTACTTC
TRBJ1-5 | TRBV28 | NA | NA | CASSPGLGNQPQHF | TGTGCCAGCAGTCCCGGTCTTGGCAATCAGCCCCAGCATTTT
TRBJ2-1 | TRBV11-2 | NA | NA | CASSPDIFIYNEQFF | TGTGCCAGCAGCCCTGACATCTTCATCTACAATGAGCAGTTCTTC
TRBJ2-3 | TRBV5-4 | TRBD2 | NA | CASSLGAGEVTDTQYF | TGTGCCAGCAGCTTGGGGGCGGGAGAGGTCACAGATACGCAGTATTTT
TRBJ1-1 | TRBV19 | TRBD1 | NA | CASSPGQGSEAFF | TGTGCCAGTAGTCCCGGACAGGGCTCTGAAGCTTTCTTT
TRBJ1-1 | TRBV25-1 | NA | NA | CASNPSAGTNTEAFF | TGTGCCAGCAACCCTTCGGCAGGTACAAACACTGAAGCTTTCTTT
TRBJ2-1 | TRBV5-1 | TRBD2 | NA | CASSLGVTSSYNEQFF | TGCGCCAGCAGCTTGGGAGTGACTAGCAGTTACAATGAGCAGTTCTTC
TRBJ2-1 | TRBV21-1 | NA | NA | CASSPRIAGVYNEQFF | TGTGCCAGCAGCCCTCGGATAGCGGGGGTATACAATGAGCAGTTCTTC
TRBJ2-3 | TRBV4-2 | TRBD2 | NA | CASSAYGTSGSTDTQYF | TGTGCCAGCAGCGCTTACGGGACTAGCGGCAGCACAGATACGCAGTATTTT
TRBJ2-1 | TRBV28 | TRBD2 | NA | CASSSPASGQYNEQFF | TGTGCCAGCAGTTCCCCGGCTAGCGGGCAGTACAATGAGCAGTTCTTC
TRBJ2-1 | TRBV19 | NA | NA | CASSATVVYNEQFF | TGTGCCAGTAGTGCTACCGTAGTCTACAATGAGCAGTTCTTC
TRBJ2-1 | TRBV30 | TRBD2 | few | CAFSGLVHEQFF | TGTGCCTTCTCGGGACTAGTCCATGAGCAGTTCTTC
TRBJ2-2 | TRBV6-5 | NA | NA | CASSYSSRNTGELFF | TGTGCCAGCAGTTACTCCTCCCGGAACACCGGGGAGCTGTTTTTT
TRBJ1-1 | TRBV29-1 | NA | NA | CSVDRGYTEAFF | TGCAGCGTTGACAGGGGCTACACTGAAGCTTTCTTT
TRBJ2-3 | TRBV5-1 | NA | NA | CASSLGQGQRTDTQYF | TGCGCCAGCAGCTTGGGGCAGGGACAAAGAACAGATACGCAGTATTTT
TRBJ2-2 | TRBV14 | NA | NA | CASSQDLLVTGELFF | TGTGCCAGCAGCCAAGATTTACTAGTTACCGGGGAGCTGTTTTTT
TRBJ2-7 | TRBV4-3 | NA | few | CASSQDFSQGYPYEQYF | TGCGCCAGCAGCCAAGATTTTTCGCAGGGGTATCCCTACGAGCAGTACTTC
TRBJ1-2 | TRBV15 | NA | NA | CATSPGQLYGYTF | TGTGCCACCAGCCCTGGACAGCTCTATGGCTACACCTTC
TRBJ2-1 | TRBV7-6 | NA | NA | CASSLGQGGVNEQFF | TGTGCCAGCAGCTTGGGGCAGGGGGGAGTCAATGAGCAGTTCTTC